Below are 23 T cell receptor beta chains sequenced from a single sample in a study of shared clonotypes between healthy human individuals. Generated by immunoSEQ multiplex PCR, the TCRdb table keeps only in-frame clones and is missing some. The sample has around 2,000,000 clones, about 93% seen once. As defined, naive CD8 cells were CD45RO-negative and positively selected for CCR7, with terminally differentiated effector memory CD45RA+ cells excluded. The source material was naive CD8+ T cells from PBMCs. Receptor source: a man aged 18 to 30 in good health. Some clones in this sample may be carry-over from other donors' samples.

The CDR3 here is CATEKATGGPPEAFF. The DNA of the CDR3 is TGTGCCACCGAAAAAGCGACAGGGGGCCCGCCGGAAGCTTTCTTT. The chain links TRBV6-1 to TRBJ1-1; TRBD1 matches at 10 bases. This CDR3 contains 15 residues. Germline V gives CDR1 MNHNS, CDR2 SASEGT. The V and J ends lost 10 bases and 8 bases, in that order; junction bases with no gene match: 16.

This chain joins TRBV19 and TRBJ1-2; D gene uncertain. Germline V gene sequence: CDR1 LNHDA, CDR2 SQIVND (reference sequence). CDR3 length: 12 residues. V was cut by 4 bases and J by 7 bases, with 10 bases left in between. The CDR3 region is CASSKQLVGYTF. DNA for the CDR3: TGTGCCAGTAGTAAACAACTCGTTGGCTACACCTTC.

The rearrangement uses TRBV9 and TRBJ2-1, with D possibly matching TRBD2 (5 bases). This CDR3 contains 16 residues. The V gene's germline CDR1 is SGDLS and CDR2 YYNGEE. Trimming took 3 bases from V and 1 from J, leaving 14 bases between them. CDR3 bases: TGTGCCAGCAGCGATGGAGTGACTACTTCCTACAATGAGCAGTTCTTC. It specifies CASSDGVTTSYNEQFF.

This clone appeared once. V is TRBV11-2 and J is TRBJ2-5, with 9 bases fitting TRBD2. Unmatched junction bases numbered 11, after V lost 7 bases and J lost 5 bases. This CDR3 contains 15 residues. CDR1 is SGHAT and CDR2 is FQNNGV in the germline V gene. The CDR3: CASTPLREGGETQYF. CDR3 sequence (DNA): TGTGCCAGCACCCCTTTGCGGGAGGGAGGGGAGACCCAGTACTTC.

The chain has TRBV11-2 and TRBJ2-7, with 9 positions matching TRBD1. Germline assignment: CDR1 SGHAT and CDR2 FQNNGV. There are 14 residues in the CDR3. V lost 5 bases, J lost 9 bases, and 11 bases stayed unmatched. The CDR3 here is CASSLGQGPPGQYF. CDR3 DNA: TGTGCCAGCAGCCTGGGACAGGGCCCTCCAGGGCAGTACTTC. Together with reference TRBV11-2 and TRBJ2-7, the CDR3 gives the full variable domain: EAGVAQSPRYKIIEKRQSVAFWCNPISGHATLYWYQQILGQGPKLLIQFQNNGVVDDSQLPKDRFSAERLKGVDSTLKIQPAKLEDSAVYLCASSLGQGPPGQYFGPGTRLTVT.

The gene calls are TRBV5-1 and TRBJ1-2; no firm D call. V dropped 0 bases and J dropped 8 bases, with 11 bases sitting between them. CDR3 size: 13 residues. Per the germline V gene, CDR1 is SGHRS and CDR2 is YFSETQ. In DNA form, the CDR3 reads TGCGCCAGCAGCTTGGAGAACAGCTGGGGCTACACCTTC. Its protein is CASSLENSWGYTF.

This clone was seen only once. The rearrangement joins TRBV28 to TRBJ2-1; 9 nucleotides match TRBD2. CDR3 size: 14 residues. Trimming cost V 8 bases and J 8 bases; bases outside gene matches: 10. Per the germline V gene, CDR1 is MDHEN and CDR2 is SYDVKM. The CDR3 nucleotides read TGTGCCAGCGCTCGAGGACTAGCGTTGGATGAGCAGTTCTTC. Translation gives CASARGLALDEQFF.

The chain employs TRBV2 and TRBJ1-5; 9 nucleotides line up with TRBD1. Trimming cost V 6 bases and J 0 bases; bases outside gene matches: 12. This CDR3 is 18 amino acids long. Looked up from germline, CDR1 is SNHLY and CDR2 is FYNNEI. The CDR3 DNA is TGTGCCAGCAGAACCGGGACAGGGCTCCTCTATAGCAATCAGCCCCAGCATTTT. It codes for CASRTGTGLLYSNQPQHF.

The J gene is TRBJ2-5, the V gene TRBV27; TRBD2 matches at 10 bases. CDR1 is MNHEY, CDR2 SMNVEV, per germline (reference sequence). The CDR3 runs 15 residues. With V trimmed by 6 bases and J by 5 bases, 9 bases remained unmatched. CDR3 DNA sequence: TGTGCCAGCAGACCCCTAGCGGGAGTACGGGAGACCCAGTACTTC. Amino acid sequence: CASRPLAGVRETQYF.

The rearrangement uses TRBV27 and TRBJ2-5; D may match TRBD1 or TRBD2 (5 bases each). Germline lookup yields CDR1 MNHEY and CDR2 SMNVEV (reference sequence). Trimming stripped 10 bases from V and 3 bases from J, with 18 bases between. The CDR3 spans 14 residues. As DNA, the CDR3 is TGTGCCACTGCCCCGGGGCTTTCTGAAGAGACCCAGTACTTC. As protein: CATAPGLSEETQYF.

This chain joins TRBV19 and TRBJ2-3; TRBD2 is a possible D gene (5 bases). CDR1 LNHDA and CDR2 SQIVND come from the germline V gene (reference sequence). The V and J ends lost 3 bases and 0 bases respectively, with 10 bases between them. The CDR3 consists of 15 residues. In nucleotides, the CDR3 is TGTGCCAGTAGTATGGACTGGCGGAGCACAGATACGCAGTATTTT. It codes for CASSMDWRSTDTQYF.

V gene TRBV6-5 combines with J gene TRBJ2-7; 7 bases align to TRBD1. The CDR3 sequence is 15 residues long. Trimming at V came to 4 bases and at J to 5 bases, leaving 11 bases not matched to a gene. Germline CDR1 reads MNHEY; CDR2 reads SVGAGI. CDR3 bases: TGTGCCAGCAGTTCCAACCCGACAGGGTTCCACGAGCAGTACTTC. This sequence encodes CASSSNPTGFHEQYF.

The rearrangement joins TRBV2 to TRBJ2-7, with D maybe TRBD2 (6 bases). The CDR3 consists of 14 residues. Germline V CDR1 and CDR2: SNHLY, FYNNEI. V lost 3 bases, J lost 3 bases, and 12 bases lay in between. The CDR3 coding sequence is TGTGCCAGCAGTGAGACGCGGGACGGCTACGAGCAGTACTTC. Translated: CASSETRDGYEQYF.

This chain uses TRBV25-1 with TRBJ1-1; 7 nucleotides line up with TRBD1. The germline CDR1 and CDR2 sequences are MGHDK and SYGVNS. The V gene end was trimmed by 5 bases and the J gene end by 0 bases; junction bases not matched to a gene: 9. The length of the CDR3 is 16 residues. DNA for the CDR3: TGTGCCAGCAGTATTCCGGGACAGAGAATGAACACTGAAGCTTTCTTT. Protein sequence: CASSIPGQRMNTEAFF. Based on the CDR3 plus reference TRBV25-1 and TRBJ1-1, the full variable domain is EADIYQTPRYLVIGTGKKITLECSQTMGHDKMYWYQQDPGMELHLIHYSYGVNSTEKGDLSSESTVSRIRTEHFPLTLESARPSHTSQYLCASSIPGQRMNTEAFFGQGTRLTVV.

With regard to this clone: Distinct nucleotide sequences in the sample also encode this CDR3. The CDR3 loop is CASSLDRATYNEQFF. In DNA form, the CDR3 reads TGCGCCAGCAGCCTGGACAGGGCGACCTACAATGAGCAGTTCTTC. The chain links TRBV5-1 to TRBJ2-1; 8 bases align to TRBD1. The J segment lost 2 bases and the V segment lost 4 bases, leaving 5 bases of the junction unmatched. The CDR3 is made up of 15 amino acids. Germline loops: CDR1 SGHRS, CDR2 YFSETQ.

V usage is TRBV28 and J usage is TRBJ2-2, with 13 nucleotides matching TRBD2. Germline V gene sequence: CDR1 MDHEN, CDR2 SYDVKM. The CDR3 has 18 residues. V shed 3 bases, J shed 6 bases, and the junction held 10 bases outside the gene matches. The CDR3 sequence is CASSFFGLAGEGSGELFF. The CDR3 DNA reads TGTGCCAGCAGTTTCTTCGGACTAGCGGGAGAGGGGTCCGGGGAGCTGTTTTTT.

CDR3 coding DNA: TGTGCCAGCAGTTTGGGACAGGGTGCCTACTACGAGCAGTACTTC. It translates to CASSLGQGAYYEQYF. This chain connects TRBV28 to TRBJ2-7; 9 positions match TRBD1. CDR1 and CDR2 from the germline V gene are MDHEN and SYDVKM. Trimming removed 3 bases from V and 3 bases from J; junction bases left unmatched: 6. The CDR3 runs to 15 residues.

For this clone: The same CDR3 arises from other DNA sequences in this sample as well. The rearrangement joins TRBV30 to TRBJ1-5; D call uncertain. The CDR3 loop spans 12 amino acids. Germline CDR1 reads GTSNPN; CDR2 reads SVGIG (reference sequence). Trimming pared 0 bases from V and 7 bases from J, leaving 7 bases between. The CDR3 loop is CAWSVRSQPQHF. DNA for the CDR3: TGTGCCTGGAGTGTTCGTAGCCAGCCCCAGCATTTT.

The chain couples TRBV6-1 to TRBJ1-2, with unresolved D. The CDR3 has 14 amino acids. Germline assignment: CDR1 MNHNS and CDR2 SASEGT. V shed 7 bases and J shed 5 bases, with 17 bases lying between them. The CDR3 protein is CASTFGRTKYGYTF. The CDR3 DNA sequence: TGTGCCAGCACCTTCGGGAGAACCAAGTATGGCTACACCTTC.

V and J are TRBV30 and TRBJ2-1; 7 positions agree with TRBD2. V dropped 5 bases and J dropped 4; count of bases not matched to a gene: 11. The CDR3 length is 15 residues. Germline assignment: CDR1 GTSNPN and CDR2 SVGIG (reference sequence). This CDR3 is CAWLGASGMYNEQFF. DNA of the CDR3: TGTGCCTGGCTAGGGGCTAGCGGTATGTACAATGAGCAGTTCTTC.

The CDR3: CASSFDRTIRDQYF. The CDR3 region has the DNA TGTGCCAGCAGCTTTGACCGGACTATCCGAGACCAGTACTTC. The gene calls are TRBV7-9 and TRBJ2-5, with a weak D call TRBD2 (6 bases). Trimming removed 3 bases at V and 10 bases at J, with 18 bases between. Looked up from germline, CDR1 is SEHNR and CDR2 is FQNEAQ (reference sequence). The CDR3 runs to 14 residues.

The chain combines TRBV4-1 with TRBJ2-5; D gene ambiguous. The CDR3 loop spans 19 amino acids. V dropped 0 bases and J dropped 4 bases, with 24 bases sitting between them. From germline, CDR1 is MGHRA and CDR2 YSYEKL. The CDR3 sequence: CASSQDQNIPGRVSETQYF. CDR3 DNA: TGCGCCAGCAGCCAAGATCAAAATATCCCAGGCCGGGTGTCAGAGACCCAGTACTTC.

The CDR3 DNA follows: TGTGCCAGCAGTGAATGGGGGACATCCACCGAAAAACTGTTTTTT. This sequence encodes CASSEWGTSTEKLFF. The genes are TRBV25-1 and TRBJ1-4, with a tentative D call TRBD1 (6 bases). CDR1 and CDR2 (germline): MGHDK, SYGVNS. V was clipped by 1 base and J by 8 bases, with 14 bases between them. The CDR3 contains 15 residues.